Below are 2 T cell receptor beta chains sequenced from a single sample in a study of T cell responses to AZD1222 COVID-19 vaccine. Method: immunoSEQ multiplex PCR; TCRdb's copy keeps in-frame clones and lacks some. The sample has roughly 200,000 clones; roughly 92% are singletons. This specimen consisted of peripheral blood, obtained 28 days after the second AZD1222 dose. Receptors were obtained from an adult who received the AZD1222 COVID-19 vaccine.

This chain links TRBV11-3 with TRBJ2-7, with a weak D call TRBD2 (7 bases). CDR1 is SGHNT and CDR2 is YENEEA in the germline V gene. V gave up 6 bases and J gave up 2 bases, with 14 bases separating them. This CDR3 is 14 amino acids long. CDR3 nucleotides: TGTGCCAGCAGTCTAATCGGGGGGCCCTACGAGCAGTACTTC. This gives the protein CASSLIGGPYEQYF. The whole variable domain, filled in from reference TRBV11-3 and TRBJ2-7, reads EAGVVQSPRYKIIEKKQPVAFWCNPISGHNTLYWYLQNLGQGPELLIRYENEEAVDDSQLPKDRFSAERLKGVDSTLKIQPAELGDSAVYLCASSLIGGPYEQYFGPGTRLTVT.

The V and J genes are TRBV12-3 or TRBV12-4 and TRBJ1-2; D uncertain. V was shortened by 3 bases and J by 7 bases, with 9 bases between the two germline ends. The CDR3 totals 12 residues. The CDR3 reads CASSFAPPGYTF. Written as DNA, the CDR3 is TGTGCCAGCAGTTTCGCACCTCCTGGCTACACCTTC.